This T cell receptor (beta chain) is drawn from a study of cytomegalovirus exposure and HLA in healthy donors. Across the study: The Caucasian-associated ancestry cluster contained 81% of the roughly 370 genotyped donors.

Germline lookup yields CDR1 SGHRS and CDR2 YFSETQ. J lost 10 bases, V lost 3 bases, and 14 bases had no gene match. The CDR3 has 15 residues. To note about this clone: Its antigen is not known.

60 Vbeta and 13 Jbeta primers were used in PCR. Libraries were prepared by immunoSEQ multiplex PCR; TCRdb keeps only in-frame clonotypes and omits some of them. The sample has 120,000 to 150,000 clones, 78% seen once. The study, taken as a whole, reports: In a later analysis, several top co-occurrence clusters appeared linked to parvovirus B19, influenza, CMV and Epstein-Barr virus. Later analysis placed DRB1 highest and HLA-C lowest in TCR association rates, which differed by HLA locus.

The sequenced material came from PBMCs. The chain has TRBV5-1 and TRBJ1-1, with TRBD1 matching 8 bases. This clonotype was sampled from a male donor in good health and CMV-seronegative. CDR3 sequence: CASSSAGQGPLRAFF. As DNA, the CDR3 is TGCGCCAGCAGCTCAGCCGGACAGGGCCCTCTGAGAGCTTTCTTT.